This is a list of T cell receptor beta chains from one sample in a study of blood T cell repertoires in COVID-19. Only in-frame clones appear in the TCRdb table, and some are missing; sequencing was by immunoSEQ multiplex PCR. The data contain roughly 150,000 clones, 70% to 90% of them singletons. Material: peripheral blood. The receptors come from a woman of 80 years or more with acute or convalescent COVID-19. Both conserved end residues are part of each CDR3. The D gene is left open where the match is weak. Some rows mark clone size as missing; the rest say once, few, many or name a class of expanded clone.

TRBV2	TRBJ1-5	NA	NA	TGTGCCAGCAGTACTCAGGGGCCGTACAATCAGCCCCAGCATTTT	CASSTQGPYNQPQHF
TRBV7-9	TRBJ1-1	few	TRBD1	TGTGCCAGCAGCTTAACCTTCGGACAGGGCACTGAAGCTTTCTTT	CASSLTFGQGTEAFF
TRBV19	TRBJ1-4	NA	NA	TGTGCCAGTAGTGATTCGAGCACACTAACAGAAAAACTGTTTTTT	CASSDSSTLTEKLFF
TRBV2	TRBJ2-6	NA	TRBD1	TGTGCCAGCAACCCGGGACAGGGGGCGGGTGGGGCCAACGTCCTGACTTTC	CASNPGQGAGGANVLTF
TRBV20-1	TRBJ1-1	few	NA	TGCAGTGCTAGAATCGCTGAAGCTTTCTTT	CSARIAEAFF
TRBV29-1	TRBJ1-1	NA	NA	TGCAGCGTTGATACAGGGTTCAACACTGAAGCTTTCTTT	CSVDTGFNTEAFF
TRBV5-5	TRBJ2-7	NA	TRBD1	TGTGCCAGCAGTATTACGGGGACAGACTACGAGCAGTACTTC	CASSITGTDYEQYF
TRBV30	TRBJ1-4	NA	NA	TGTGCCTGGAGTGAGGGGACGGGAGGGAATGAAAAACTGTTTTTT	CAWSEGTGGNEKLFF
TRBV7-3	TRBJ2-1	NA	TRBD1	TGTGCCAGCAGCGAACGACCGACAGGGGCCAGTGAGCAGTTCTTC	CASSERPTGASEQFF
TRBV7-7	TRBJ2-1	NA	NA	TGTGCTAGCAGCTCACAAGACTACAATGAGCAGTTCTTC	CASSSQDYNEQFF
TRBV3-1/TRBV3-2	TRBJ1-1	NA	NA	TGTGCCAGCAGCCAACCGGGACGGGGCGGGAAAACTGAAGCTTTCTTT	CASSQPGRGGKTEAFF
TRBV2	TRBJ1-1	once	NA	TGTGCCAGCAGTGAAGGGGATGGGGGCCGTGAAGCTTTCTTT	CASSEGDGGREAFF
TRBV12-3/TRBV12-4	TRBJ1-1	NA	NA	TGTGCCAGCAGTTTTGCGGGGGGCACTGAAGCTTTCTTT	CASSFAGGTEAFF
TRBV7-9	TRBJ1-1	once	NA	TGTGCCAGCAGCTTAGTACCCGGCGGGACTGAAGCTTTCTTT	CASSLVPGGTEAFF
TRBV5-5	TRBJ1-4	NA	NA	TGTGCCAGCAGCGGACAATGGACAGCCGGAGATGAAAAACTGTTTTTT	CASSGQWTAGDEKLFF
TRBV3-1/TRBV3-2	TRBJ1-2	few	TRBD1	TGTGCCAGCAGCGGGTCTGGACAGGTGTATGGCTACACCTTC	CASSGSGQVYGYTF
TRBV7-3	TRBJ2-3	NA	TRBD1	TGTGCCAGCAGCCAAGGACAGGGGTGGCAGTATTTT	CASSQGQGWQYF
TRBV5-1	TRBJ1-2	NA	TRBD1	TGCGCCAGCAGCTTCGACAGGGGGCCCATCACCTTC	CASSFDRGPITF
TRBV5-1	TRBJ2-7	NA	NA	TGCGCCAGCAGCTTGGTCGCTTACTACTACGAGCAGTACTTC	CASSLVAYYYEQYF
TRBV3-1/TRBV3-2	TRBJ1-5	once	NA	TGTGCCAGCAGCCGACTAAATCAGCCCCAGCATTTT	CASSRLNQPQHF
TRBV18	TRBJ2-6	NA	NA	TGTGCCAGCTCCCAGGGTCGCGTGGACTCTGGGGCCAACGTCCTGACTTTC	CASSQGRVDSGANVLTF
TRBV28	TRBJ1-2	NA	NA	TGTGCCAGCAGTTTTCTATCGAACTATGGCTACACCTTC	CASSFLSNYGYTF
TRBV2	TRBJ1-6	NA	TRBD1	TGTGCCAGCAGTGGGGGACAGGCTAATAATTCACCCCTCCACTTT	CASSGGQANNSPLHF
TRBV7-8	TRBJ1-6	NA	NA	TGTGCCAGCAGCAGAACCGCAGGGCATCTTGATTCACCCCTCCACTTT	CASSRTAGHLDSPLHF
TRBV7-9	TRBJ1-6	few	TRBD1	TGTGCCAGCAGCCCAGGACAGGTAACAAGCTGGAATTCACCCCTCCACTTT	CASSPGQVTSWNSPLHF
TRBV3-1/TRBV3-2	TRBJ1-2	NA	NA	TGTGCCAGCAGCCAAAGTGCGCTGACAGACTATGGCTACACCTTC	CASSQSALTDYGYTF
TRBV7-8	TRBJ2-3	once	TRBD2	TGTGCCAGCAGCTTCTTATCGGGACTAGCGGGGGGGCACGCTAGCACAGATACGCAGTATTTT	CASSFLSGLAGGHASTDTQYF
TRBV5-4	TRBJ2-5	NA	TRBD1	TGTGCCAGCAGCTTCGGACAGGCCCAAGAGACCCAGTACTTC	CASSFGQAQETQYF
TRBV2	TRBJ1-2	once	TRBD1	TGTGCCAGCAGTGAGGGGGGACAGTCCTATGGCTACACCTTC	CASSEGGQSYGYTF
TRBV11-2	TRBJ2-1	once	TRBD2	TGTGCCAGCAGCCCCGGGACTAGCGGGGGGTACAATGAGCAGTTCTTC	CASSPGTSGGYNEQFF
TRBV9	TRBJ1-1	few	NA	TGTGCCAGCAGCTCGCGACAGGAAGGGGCTGAAGCTTTCTTT	CASSSRQEGAEAFF
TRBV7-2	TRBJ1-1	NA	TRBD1	TGTGCCAGCAGCCACCGGACAGGGAACACTGAAGCTTTCTTT	CASSHRTGNTEAFF
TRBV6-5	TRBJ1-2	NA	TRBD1	TGTGCCAGCAGTCCAGGGGGAAACTATGGCTACACCTTC	CASSPGGNYGYTF
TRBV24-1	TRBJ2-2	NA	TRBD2	TGTGCCACCAGTGATTCGAGTAGCGGGGAGAACACCGGGGAGCTGTTTTTT	CATSDSSSGENTGELFF
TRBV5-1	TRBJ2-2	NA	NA	TGCGCCAGCAGCTTAGCTGCTAACACCGGGGAGCTGTTTTTT	CASSLAANTGELFF
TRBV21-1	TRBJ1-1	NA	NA	TGTGCCAGCAGCCTAAGGGGAGGGTCGGCTTTCTTT	CASSLRGGSAFF
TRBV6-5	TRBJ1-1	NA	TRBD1	TGTGCCAGCAAGTTGACAGGGGACGGCACTGAAGCTTTCTTT	CASKLTGDGTEAFF
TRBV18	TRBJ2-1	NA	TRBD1	TGTGCCAGCTCACCGTTCGTAGGGACAGGGGGCTCCTACAATGAGCAGTTCTTC	CASSPFVGTGGSYNEQFF
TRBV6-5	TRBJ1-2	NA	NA	TGTGCCAGCACCCCCGCGGGGTATGGCTACACCTTC	CASTPAGYGYTF
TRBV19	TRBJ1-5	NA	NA	TGTGCCAGTCGGGACACGGGCTTCAATCAGCCCCAGCATTTT	CASRDTGFNQPQHF